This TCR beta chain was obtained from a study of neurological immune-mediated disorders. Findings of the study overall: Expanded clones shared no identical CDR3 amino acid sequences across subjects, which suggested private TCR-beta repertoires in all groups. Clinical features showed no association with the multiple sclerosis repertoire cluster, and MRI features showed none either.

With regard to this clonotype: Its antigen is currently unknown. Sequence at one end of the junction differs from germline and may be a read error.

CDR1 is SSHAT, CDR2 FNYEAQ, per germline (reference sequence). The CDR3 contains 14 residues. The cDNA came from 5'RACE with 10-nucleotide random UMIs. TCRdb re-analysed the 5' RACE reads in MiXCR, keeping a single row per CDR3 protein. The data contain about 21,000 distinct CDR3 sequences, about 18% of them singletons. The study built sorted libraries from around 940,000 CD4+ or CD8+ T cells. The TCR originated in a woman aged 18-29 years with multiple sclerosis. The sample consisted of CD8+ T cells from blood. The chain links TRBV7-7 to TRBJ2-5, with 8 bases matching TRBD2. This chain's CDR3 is CASSLAGIQETQYF. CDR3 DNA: TGTGCTAGCAGCTTAGCGGGGATACAAGAGACCCAGTACTTC. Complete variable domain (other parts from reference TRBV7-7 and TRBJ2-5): GAGVSQSPRYKVTKRGQDVTLRCDPISSHATLYWYQQALGQGPEFLTYFNYEAQPDKSGLPSDRFSAERPEGSISTLTIQRTEQRDSAMYRCASSLAGIQETQYFGPGTRLLVL.